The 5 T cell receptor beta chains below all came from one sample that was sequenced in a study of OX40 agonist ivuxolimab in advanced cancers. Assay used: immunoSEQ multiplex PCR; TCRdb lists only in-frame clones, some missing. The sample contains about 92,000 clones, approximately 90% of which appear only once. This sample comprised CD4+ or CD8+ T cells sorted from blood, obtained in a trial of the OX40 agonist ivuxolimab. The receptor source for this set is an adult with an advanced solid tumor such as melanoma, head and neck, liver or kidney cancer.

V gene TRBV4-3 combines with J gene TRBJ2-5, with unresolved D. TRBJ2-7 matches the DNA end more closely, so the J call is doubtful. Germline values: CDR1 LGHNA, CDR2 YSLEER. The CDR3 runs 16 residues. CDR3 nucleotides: TGCGCCAGCAGCCAAGCCGCGACACTCGAGGCCTACGAGCAGTACTTC. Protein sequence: CASSQAATLEAYEQYF.

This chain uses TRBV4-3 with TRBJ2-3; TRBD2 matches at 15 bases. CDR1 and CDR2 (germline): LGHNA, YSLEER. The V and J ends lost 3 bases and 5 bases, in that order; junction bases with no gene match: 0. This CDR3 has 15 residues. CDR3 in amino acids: CASSQGLAGGDTQYF. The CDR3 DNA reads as TGCGCCAGCAGCCAGGGACTAGCGGGAGGAGATACGCAGTATTTT.

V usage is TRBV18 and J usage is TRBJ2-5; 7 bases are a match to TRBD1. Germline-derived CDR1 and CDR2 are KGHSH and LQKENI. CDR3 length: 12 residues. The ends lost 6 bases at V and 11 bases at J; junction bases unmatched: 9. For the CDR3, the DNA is TGTGCCAGCTCGCCGGACAGGTATGAGCAGTACTTC. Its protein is CASSPDRYEQYF.

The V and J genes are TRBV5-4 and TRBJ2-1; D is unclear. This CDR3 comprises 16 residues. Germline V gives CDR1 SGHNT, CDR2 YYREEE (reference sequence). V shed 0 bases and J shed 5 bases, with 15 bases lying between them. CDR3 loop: CASSLGPARKDNEQFF. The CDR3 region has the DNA TGTGCCAGCAGCTTGGGCCCTGCTAGGAAGGACAATGAGCAGTTCTTC.

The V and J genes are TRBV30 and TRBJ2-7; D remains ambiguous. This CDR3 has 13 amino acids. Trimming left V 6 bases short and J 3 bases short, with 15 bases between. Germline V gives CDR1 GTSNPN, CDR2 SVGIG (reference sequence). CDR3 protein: CACRIYLGYEQYF. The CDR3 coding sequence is TGTGCCTGCAGAATCTATCTTGGCTACGAGCAGTACTTC.